Presented here are 2 T cell receptor beta chains from one specimen sequenced in a study of blood T cell repertoires in COVID-19. Profiling relied on immunoSEQ multiplex PCR, and the TCRdb table lists in-frame clones only, not all of them. The data show roughly 190,000 clones, more than 75% seen once. The sequencing input was peripheral blood. The receptors originated from a man aged 40-50 years with active or convalescent COVID-19.

The genes are TRBV18 and TRBJ2-7; D may be TRBD2 (6 bases). Germline CDR1 KGHSH, CDR2 LQKENI. Trimming stripped 1 base from V and 6 bases from J, with 13 bases between. This CDR3 is 14 amino acids long. The CDR3 DNA is TGTGCCAGCTCACCACGGCGACTAGAGGGCGAGCAGTACTTC. Its translation: CASSPRRLEGEQYF.

The chain is built from TRBV19 and TRBJ1-2; D is undetermined. Germline V lookup: CDR1 LNHDA, CDR2 SQIVND (reference sequence). Trimming removed 3 bases at V and 0 bases at J, with 8 bases between. The CDR3 covers 14 residues. The CDR3: CASSISTANYGYTF. The DNA for the CDR3 is TGTGCCAGTAGTATCTCTACAGCTAACTATGGCTACACCTTC. Complete variable domain (other parts from reference TRBV19 and TRBJ1-2): DGGITQSPKYLFRKEGQNVTLSCEQNLNHDAMYWYRQDPGQGLRLIYYSQIVNDFQKGDIAEGYSVSREKKESFPLTVTSAQKNPTAFYLCASSISTANYGYTFGSGTRLTVV.